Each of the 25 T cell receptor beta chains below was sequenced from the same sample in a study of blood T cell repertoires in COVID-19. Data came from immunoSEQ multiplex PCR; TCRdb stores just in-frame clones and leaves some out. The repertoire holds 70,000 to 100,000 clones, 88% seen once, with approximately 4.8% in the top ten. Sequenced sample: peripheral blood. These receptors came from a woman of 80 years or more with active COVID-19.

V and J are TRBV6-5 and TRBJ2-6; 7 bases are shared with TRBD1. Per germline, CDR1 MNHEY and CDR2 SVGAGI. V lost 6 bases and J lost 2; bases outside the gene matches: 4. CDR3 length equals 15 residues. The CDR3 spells CASSNDRAGANVLTF. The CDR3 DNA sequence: TGTGCCAGCAGCAATGACAGGGCTGGGGCCAACGTCCTGACTTTC.

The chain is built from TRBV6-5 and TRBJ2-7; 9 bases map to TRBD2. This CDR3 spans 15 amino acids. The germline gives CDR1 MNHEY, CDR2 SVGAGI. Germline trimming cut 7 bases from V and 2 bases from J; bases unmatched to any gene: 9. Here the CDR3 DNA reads TGTGCCAGCACCCAGAGCGGGAGGCAAACCTACGAGCAGTACTTC. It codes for CASTQSGRQTYEQYF.

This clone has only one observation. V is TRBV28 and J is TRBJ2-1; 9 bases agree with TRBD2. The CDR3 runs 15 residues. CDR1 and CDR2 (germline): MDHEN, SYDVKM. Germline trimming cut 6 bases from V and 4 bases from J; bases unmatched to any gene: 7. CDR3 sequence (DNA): TGTGCCAGCAGCCCGACTAGCGGTTTTTACAATGAGCAGTTCTTC. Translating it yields CASSPTSGFYNEQFF.

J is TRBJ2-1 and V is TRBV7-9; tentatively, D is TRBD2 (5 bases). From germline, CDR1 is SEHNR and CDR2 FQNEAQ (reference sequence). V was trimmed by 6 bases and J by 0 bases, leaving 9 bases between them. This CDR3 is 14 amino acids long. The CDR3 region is CASRGGSSYNEQFF. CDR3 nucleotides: TGTGCCAGCAGAGGAGGCTCCTCCTACAATGAGCAGTTCTTC. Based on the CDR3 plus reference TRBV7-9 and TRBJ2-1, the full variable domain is DTGVSQNPRHKITKRGQNVTFRCDPISEHNRLYWYRQTLGQGPEFLTYFQNEAQLEKSRLLSDRFSAERPKGSFSTLEIQRTEQGDSAMYLCASRGGSSYNEQFFGPGTRLTVL.

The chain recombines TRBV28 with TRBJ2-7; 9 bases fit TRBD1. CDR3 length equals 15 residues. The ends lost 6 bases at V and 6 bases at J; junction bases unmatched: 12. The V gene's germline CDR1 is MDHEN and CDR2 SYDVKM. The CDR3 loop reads CASSAPDGQGREQYF. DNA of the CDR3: TGTGCCAGCAGCGCCCCGGACGGACAGGGGCGCGAGCAGTACTTC.

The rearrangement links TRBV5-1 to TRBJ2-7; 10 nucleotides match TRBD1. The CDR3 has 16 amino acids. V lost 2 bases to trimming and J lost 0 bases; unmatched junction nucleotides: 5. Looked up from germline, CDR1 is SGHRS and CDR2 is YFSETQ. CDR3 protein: CASSLGTGDLSYEQYF. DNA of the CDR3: TGCGCCAGCAGCTTAGGGACAGGGGACCTCTCCTACGAGCAGTACTTC.

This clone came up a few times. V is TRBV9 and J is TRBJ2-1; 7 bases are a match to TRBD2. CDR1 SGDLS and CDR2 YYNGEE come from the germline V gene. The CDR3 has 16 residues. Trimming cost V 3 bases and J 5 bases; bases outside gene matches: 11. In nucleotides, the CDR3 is TGTGCCAGCAGCGCCAGCCAGTCGGCGGGGGACAATGAGCAGTTCTTC. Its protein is CASSASQSAGDNEQFF.

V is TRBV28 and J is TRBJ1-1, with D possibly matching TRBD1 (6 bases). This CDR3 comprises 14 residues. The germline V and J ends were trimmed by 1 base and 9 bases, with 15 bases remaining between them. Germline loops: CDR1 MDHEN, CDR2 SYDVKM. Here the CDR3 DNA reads TGTGCCAGCAGTTTATCGAGTGGGACACGCAAAGCTTTCTTT. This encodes CASSLSSGTRKAFF.

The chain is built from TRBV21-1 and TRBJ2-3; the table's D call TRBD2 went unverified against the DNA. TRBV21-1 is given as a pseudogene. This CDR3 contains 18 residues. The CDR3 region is CASSKVGSGPPSTDTQYF. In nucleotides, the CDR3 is TGTGCCAGCAGCAAAGTCGGTAGCGGCCCCCCTAGCACAGATACGCAGTATTTT.

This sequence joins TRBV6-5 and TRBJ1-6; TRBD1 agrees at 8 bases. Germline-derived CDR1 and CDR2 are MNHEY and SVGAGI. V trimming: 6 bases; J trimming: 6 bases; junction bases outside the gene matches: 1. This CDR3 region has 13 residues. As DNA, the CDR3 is TGTGCCAGCAGGGGACAGGCTAATTCACCCCTCCACTTT. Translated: CASRGQANSPLHF.

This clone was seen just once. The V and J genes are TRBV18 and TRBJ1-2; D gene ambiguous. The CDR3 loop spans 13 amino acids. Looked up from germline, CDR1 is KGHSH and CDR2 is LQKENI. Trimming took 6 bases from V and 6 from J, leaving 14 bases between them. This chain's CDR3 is CASSQLPLHGYTF. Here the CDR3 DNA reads TGTGCCAGCTCTCAACTTCCCCTCCATGGCTACACCTTC.

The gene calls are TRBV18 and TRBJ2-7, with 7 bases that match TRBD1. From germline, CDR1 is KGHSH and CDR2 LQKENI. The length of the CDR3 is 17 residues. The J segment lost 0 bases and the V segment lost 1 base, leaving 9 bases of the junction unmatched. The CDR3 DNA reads TGTGCCAGCTCACCACTCCCCACGACAGGGCGCTCCTACGAGCAGTACTTC. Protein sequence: CASSPLPTTGRSYEQYF.

In DNA form, the CDR3 reads TGTGCCAGCTCACCCACGGGAGGAGATACGCAGTATTTT. Its protein is CASSPTGGDTQYF. The chain couples TRBV18 to TRBJ2-3; 7 positions match TRBD2. CDR1 and CDR2 (germline): KGHSH, LQKENI. The CDR3 loop spans 13 amino acids. The V segment lost 3 bases and the J segment 5 bases; nucleotides outside the gene matches: 2.

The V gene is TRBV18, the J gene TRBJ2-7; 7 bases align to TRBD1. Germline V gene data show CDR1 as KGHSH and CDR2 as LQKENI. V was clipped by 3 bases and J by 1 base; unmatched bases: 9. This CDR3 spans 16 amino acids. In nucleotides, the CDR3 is TGTGCCAGCTCACCCCTGTCGGGACAGCTTTCCTACGAGCAGTACTTC. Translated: CASSPLSGQLSYEQYF.

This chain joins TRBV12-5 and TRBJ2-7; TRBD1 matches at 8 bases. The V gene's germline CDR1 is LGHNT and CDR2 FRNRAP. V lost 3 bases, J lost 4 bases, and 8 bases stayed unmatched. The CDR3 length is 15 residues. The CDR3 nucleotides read TGTGCTAGTGGTTTTACGCAGGGGGCCGGTTACGAGCAGTACTTC. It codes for CASGFTQGAGYEQYF.

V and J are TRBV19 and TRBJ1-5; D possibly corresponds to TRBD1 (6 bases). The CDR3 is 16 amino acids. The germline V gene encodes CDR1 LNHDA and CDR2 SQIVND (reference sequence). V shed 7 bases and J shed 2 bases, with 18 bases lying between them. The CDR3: CASKTGGGGGNQPQHF. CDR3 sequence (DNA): TGTGCCAGTAAGACGGGGGGCGGAGGCGGCAATCAGCCCCAGCATTTT. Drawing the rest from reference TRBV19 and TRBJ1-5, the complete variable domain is DGGITQSPKYLFRKEGQNVTLSCEQNLNHDAMYWYRQDPGQGLRLIYYSQIVNDFQKGDIAEGYSVSREKKESFPLTVTSAQKNPTAFYLCASKTGGGGGNQPQHFGDGTRLSIL.

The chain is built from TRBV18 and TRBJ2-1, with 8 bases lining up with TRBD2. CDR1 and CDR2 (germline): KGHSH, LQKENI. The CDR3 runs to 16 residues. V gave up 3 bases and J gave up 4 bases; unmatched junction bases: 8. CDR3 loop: CASSPLPGGPYNEQFF. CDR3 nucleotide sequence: TGTGCCAGCTCACCGCTACCGGGAGGGCCATACAATGAGCAGTTCTTC. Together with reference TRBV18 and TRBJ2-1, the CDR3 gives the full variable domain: NAGVMQNPRHLVRRRGQEARLRCSPMKGHSHVYWYRQLPEEGLKFMVYLQKENIIDESGMPKERFSAEFPKEGPSILRIQQVVRGDSAAYFCASSPLPGGPYNEQFFGPGTRLTVL.

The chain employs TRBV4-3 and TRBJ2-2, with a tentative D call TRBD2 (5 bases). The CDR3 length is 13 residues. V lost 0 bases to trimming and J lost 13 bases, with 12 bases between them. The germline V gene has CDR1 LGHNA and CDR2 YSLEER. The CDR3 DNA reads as TGCGCCAGCAGCCAAGATCGGGGAGCCGCGCTGTTTTTT. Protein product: CASSQDRGAALFF.

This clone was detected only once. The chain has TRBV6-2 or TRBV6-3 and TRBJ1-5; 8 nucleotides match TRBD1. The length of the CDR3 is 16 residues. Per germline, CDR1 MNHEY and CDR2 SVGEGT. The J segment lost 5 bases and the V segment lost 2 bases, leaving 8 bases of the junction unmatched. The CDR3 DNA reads TGTGCCAGCAGTTACGACCCAGGGGGCGCCGATCAGCCCCAGCATTTT. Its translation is CASSYDPGGADQPQHF.

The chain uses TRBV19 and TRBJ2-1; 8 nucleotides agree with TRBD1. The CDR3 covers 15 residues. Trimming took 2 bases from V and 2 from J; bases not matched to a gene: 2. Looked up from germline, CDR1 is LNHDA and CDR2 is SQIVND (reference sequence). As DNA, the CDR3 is TGTGCCAGTAGTATAATGGGACAGGCCTACAATGAGCAGTTCTTC. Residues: CASSIMGQAYNEQFF.

The CDR3 reads CASSPGYRGTSGANVLTF. The CDR3 DNA reads TGCGCCAGCAGCCCCGGATACAGGGGGACCTCTGGGGCCAACGTCCTGACTTTC. V is TRBV4-1 and J is TRBJ2-6; 8 positions match TRBD1. V lost 4 bases to trimming and J lost 0 bases; unmatched junction nucleotides: 8. The CDR3 sequence is 18 residues long. From germline, CDR1 is MGHRA and CDR2 YSYEKL.

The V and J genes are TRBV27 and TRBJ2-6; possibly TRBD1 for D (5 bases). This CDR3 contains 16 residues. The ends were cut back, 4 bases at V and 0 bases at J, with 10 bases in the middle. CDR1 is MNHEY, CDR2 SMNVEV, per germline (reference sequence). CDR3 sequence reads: CASSYAGNSGANVLTF. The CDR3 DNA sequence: TGTGCCAGCAGTTACGCAGGGAACTCTGGGGCCAACGTCCTGACTTTC.

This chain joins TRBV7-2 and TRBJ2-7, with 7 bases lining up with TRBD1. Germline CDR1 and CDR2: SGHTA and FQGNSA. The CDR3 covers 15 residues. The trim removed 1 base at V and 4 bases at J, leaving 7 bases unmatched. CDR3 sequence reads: CASSLGGGRQYEQYF. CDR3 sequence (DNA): TGTGCCAGCAGCTTAGGAGGGGGCAGGCAATACGAGCAGTACTTC.

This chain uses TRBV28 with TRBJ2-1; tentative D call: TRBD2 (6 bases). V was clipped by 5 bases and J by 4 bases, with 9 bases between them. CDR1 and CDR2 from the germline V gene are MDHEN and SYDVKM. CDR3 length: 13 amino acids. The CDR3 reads CASSPAGYNEQFF. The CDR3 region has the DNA TGTGCCAGCAGTCCGGCGGGGTACAATGAGCAGTTCTTC.

The CDR3 nucleotides read TGTGCCAGCAGTCGAAACAGTATAAATGGCTACACCTTC. This translates into CASSRNSINGYTF. The chain employs TRBV28 and TRBJ1-2; no clear D. Looked up from germline, CDR1 is MDHEN and CDR2 is SYDVKM. V lost 5 bases to trimming and J lost 6 bases, with 13 bases between them. The CDR3 length is 13 residues.